The present T cell receptor beta chain was sequenced within a study of Graves' ophthalmopathy and Graves' hyperthyroidism. Looked up from germline, CDR1 is DFQATT and CDR2 is SNEGSKA (reference sequence). V gave up 3 bases and J gave up 4 bases, with 12 bases separating them. This CDR3 contains 13 residues. Findings of the study overall: Thyroid clonotypes that were expanded above 0.001 frequency mostly also appeared in blood.

This clonotype has at least ten counts. Antigen: not known. Moderate-to-severe activity, CAS at least 3, NOSPECS at least 4 and duration under 3 months characterized donors with ophthalmopathy. Fresh peripheral blood (approximately 9.5 ml) yielded the PBMCs. Beta-chain TCR CDR3 regions were amplified from RNA transcripts. HTBI primers served in a first-round RT-PCR, which a second-round multiplex PCR followed. TCRdb reprocessed the multiplex PCR reads with MiXCR, giving one entry per CDR3 protein. The table records about 340,000 distinct CDR3 sequences, 17% of them present only once. The sequencing input was peripheral blood. The receptor was derived from an adult man with Graves' ophthalmopathy. The rearrangement joins TRBV20-1 to TRBJ2-5, with D perhaps matching TRBD1 or TRBD2 (5 bases each). In nucleotides, the CDR3 is TGCAGTGCTAGGGTTTGGGGGAGAGAGACCCAGTACTTC. This codes for CSARVWGRETQYF.